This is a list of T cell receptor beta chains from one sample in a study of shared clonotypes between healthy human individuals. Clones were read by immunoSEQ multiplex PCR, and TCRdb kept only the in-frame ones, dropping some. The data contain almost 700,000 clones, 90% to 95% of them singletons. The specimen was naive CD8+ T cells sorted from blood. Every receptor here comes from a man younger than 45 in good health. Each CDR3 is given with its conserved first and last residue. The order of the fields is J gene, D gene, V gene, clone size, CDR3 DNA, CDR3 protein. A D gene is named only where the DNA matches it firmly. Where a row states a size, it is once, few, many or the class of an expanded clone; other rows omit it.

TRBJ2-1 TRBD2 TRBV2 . TGTGCCATCCCCGGACTAGCGGGAGAGGGCTCCTACAATGAGCAGTTCTTC CAIPGLAGEGSYNEQFF
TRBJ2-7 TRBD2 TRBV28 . TGTGCCAGCCGAGCGGCTAGCGGGAGGAACACCTACGAGCAGTACTTC CASRAASGRNTYEQYF
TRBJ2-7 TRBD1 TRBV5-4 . TGTGCCAGCAGCGCCGGGACAGGGATCCACGAGCAGTACTTC CASSAGTGIHEQYF
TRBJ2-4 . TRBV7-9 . TGTGCCAGCAGCTTAGACGGGACACTGTATGCCATTCAGTACTTC CASSLDGTLYAIQYF
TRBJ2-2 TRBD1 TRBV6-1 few TGTGCCAGCAGCCGGGACAGGGGGGGGGCCGGGGAGCTGTTTTTT CASSRDRGGAGELFF
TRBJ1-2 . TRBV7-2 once TGTGCCAGCAGCTTAGATGCAGGGAACTTCTATGGCTACACCTTC CASSLDAGNFYGYTF
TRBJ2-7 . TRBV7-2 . TGTGCCAGCAGCGTTAATCAGGGGTACGAGCAGTACTTC CASSVNQGYEQYF
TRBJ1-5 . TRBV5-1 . TGCGCCAGCAGTACAGGGTGGGACAATCAGCCCCAGCATTTT CASSTGWDNQPQHF
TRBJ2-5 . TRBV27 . TGTGCCAGCAGCCCCGGGGGGCGAGGAGAGACCCAGTACTTC CASSPGGRGETQYF
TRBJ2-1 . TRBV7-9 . TGTGCCAGCAGCTCTCTTTGGGGGTTCAATGAGCAGTTCTTC CASSSLWGFNEQFF
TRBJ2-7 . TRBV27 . TGTGCCAGCAGACTAGCCTTCAACTTTCACGAGCAGTACTTC CASRLAFNFHEQYF
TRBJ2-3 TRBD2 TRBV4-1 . TGCGCCAGCAGCCACGCCTTCGGGCTAGCGGGAGGGGCCCGCCACACAGATACGCAGTATTTT CASSHAFGLAGGARHTDTQYF
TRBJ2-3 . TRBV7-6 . TGTGCCAGCAGCGACAACGGGGGCACAGATACGCAGTATTTT CASSDNGGTDTQYF
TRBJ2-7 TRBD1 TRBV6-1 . TGTGCCAGCAGTGAGACAGGGGGCAACTACGAGCAGTACTTC CASSETGGNYEQYF
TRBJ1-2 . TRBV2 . TGTGCCAGCAGCGGGTTTGATCCGGAGGGATCTAACTATGGCTACACCTTC CASSGFDPEGSNYGYTF
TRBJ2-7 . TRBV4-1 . TGCGCCAGCAGCCAAGGCCTGGCAATAGGTACTTTACGCGAGCAGTACTTC CASSQGLAIGTLREQYF
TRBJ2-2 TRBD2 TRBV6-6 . TGTGCCATCAAACTAGCGGGAGGCCCCCCCGGGGAGCTGTTTTTT CAIKLAGGPPGELFF
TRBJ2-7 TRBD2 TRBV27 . TGTGCCAGCAACCCGGGAGGGAATGAGGGCGAGCAGTACTTC CASNPGGNEGEQYF
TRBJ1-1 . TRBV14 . TGTGCCAGCAGCCCGCCAGGGCCCACTGAAGCTTTCTTT CASSPPGPTEAFF
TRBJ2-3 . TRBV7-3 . TGTGCCAGCAGCTTAACTGCCCAAGATACGCAGTATTTT CASSLTAQDTQYF
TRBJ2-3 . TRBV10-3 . TGTGCCATCAGTGAGCCCCCAACTCTAGCGACCACAGATACGCAGTATTTT CAISEPPTLATTDTQYF
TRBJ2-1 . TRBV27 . TGTGCCAGCAGTTTATCGATCAGGGGAAATGAGCAGTTCTTC CASSLSIRGNEQFF
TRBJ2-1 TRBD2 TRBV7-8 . TGTGCCAGCAGCTTAGAGGCCACTTCACCCGGGAGGTACAATGAGCAGTTCTTC CASSLEATSPGRYNEQFF
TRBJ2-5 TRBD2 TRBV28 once TGTGCCAGCAGTCCCCGTTACGGGAGGGGGCAAGAGACCCAGTACTTC CASSPRYGRGQETQYF
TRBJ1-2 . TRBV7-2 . TGTGCCAGCAGCTCTTATCGACAGGCGGGGGGTGGCTACACCTTC CASSSYRQAGGGYTF
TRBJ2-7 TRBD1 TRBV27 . TGTGCCAGCAGGCTGACAGGGTCCTACGAGCAGTACTTC CASRLTGSYEQYF
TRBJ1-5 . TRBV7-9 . TGTGCCAGCAGCGATACTGGGACATATAGCAATCAGCCCCAGCATTTT CASSDTGTYSNQPQHF
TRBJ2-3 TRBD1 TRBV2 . TGTGCCAGCAGTGTACAGGGGGGAAGCACAGATACGCAGTATTTT CASSVQGGSTDTQYF
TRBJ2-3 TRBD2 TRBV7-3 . TGTGCCAGCATCCTAGGGCTAGCGGGGGAAAAATCTAGCACAGATACGCAGTATTTT CASILGLAGEKSSTDTQYF
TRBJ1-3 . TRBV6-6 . TGTGCCAGCAGTCCCGCTGGAAACACCATATATTTT CASSPAGNTIYF
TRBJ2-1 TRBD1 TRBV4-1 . TGCGCCAGCAGCGCCCGAGAGGGACAGGGCTGGTTCTTC CASSAREGQGWFF
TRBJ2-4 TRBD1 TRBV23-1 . TGCGCCACGAGTGGAGGTGGACCAGGGGGCCCCATGGAAAACATTCAGTACTTC CATSGGGPGGPMENIQYF
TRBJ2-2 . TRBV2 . TGTGCCAGCAGTGATTTTGACATTGGACACGCGAACACCGGGGAGCTGTTTTTT CASSDFDIGHANTGELFF
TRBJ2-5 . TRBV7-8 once TGTGCCAGCAGCCTTCGGGTTTTCGAGACCCAGTACTTC CASSLRVFETQYF
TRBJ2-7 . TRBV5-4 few TGTGCCAGCAGCTTGATGGGGGGAGGCTACGAGCAGTACTTC CASSLMGGGYEQYF
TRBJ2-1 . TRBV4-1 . TGCGCCAGCAGGTCCGGGACAATCTACAATGAGCAGTTCTTC CASRSGTIYNEQFF
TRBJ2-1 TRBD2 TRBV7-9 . TGTGCCAGCAGCTCGTTAGCGGGAGGAATAATTTCCTACAATGAGCAGTTCTTC CASSSLAGGIISYNEQFF
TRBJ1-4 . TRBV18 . TGTGCCAGCTCACCTAAGGCAACTAATGAAAAACTGTTTTTT CASSPKATNEKLFF
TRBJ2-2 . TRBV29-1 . TGCAGCGTTGAAGATTCCGGCAGGAAGAACACCGGGGAGCTGTTTTTT CSVEDSGRKNTGELFF
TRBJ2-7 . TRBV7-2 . TGTGCCAGCAGTGGAGGGGGACCGACCTCTTACGAGCAGTACTTC CASSGGGPTSYEQYF
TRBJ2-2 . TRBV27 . TGTGCCAGCAGTTTCGCGGTGACCGGGGAGCTGTTTTTT CASSFAVTGELFF
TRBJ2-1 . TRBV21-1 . TGTGCCAGCAGCAAAGTTATTACTAGCGGGAGGCACTACGACAATGAGCAGTTCTTC CASSKVITSGRHYDNEQFF
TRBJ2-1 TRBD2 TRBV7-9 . TGTGCCAGCAGCTTACTAGCGGGGGGACCTTACAATGAGCAGTTCTTC CASSLLAGGPYNEQFF
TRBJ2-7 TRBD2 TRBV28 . TGTGCCAGCAGTACGGGACTAGCGGCGTCCTACGAGCAGTACTTC CASSTGLAASYEQYF
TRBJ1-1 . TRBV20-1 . TGCAGTGCTAGAGATTGGACTGAAGCTTTCTTT CSARDWTEAFF
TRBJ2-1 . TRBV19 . TGTGCCAGTAGTATCTCCCCGGCGGGCTACAATGAGCAGTTCTTC CASSISPAGYNEQFF
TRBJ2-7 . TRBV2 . TGTGCCAGCAGCTGGTTACAGGGCCCTGGCGTCTCAGCGTCCTACGAGCAGTACTTC CASSWLQGPGVSASYEQYF
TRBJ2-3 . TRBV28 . TGTGCCAGCAGTTTATTGGGTGGGGCAGAACAAGCTAGCACAGATACGCAGTATTTT CASSLLGGAEQASTDTQYF
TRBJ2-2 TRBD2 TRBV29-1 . TGCAGCGTGGGACCACTAGCGGGTATCACCGGGGAGCTGTTTTTT CSVGPLAGITGELFF
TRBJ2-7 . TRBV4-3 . TGCGCCAGCAGCCCTCGTACAGGGCTCTACGAGCAGTACTTC CASSPRTGLYEQYF
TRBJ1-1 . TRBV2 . TGTGCCATAGGTTCCAACACTGAAGCTTTCTTT CAIGSNTEAFF
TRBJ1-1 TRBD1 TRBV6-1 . TGTGCCAGCAGTGACCTAGGACAGGGGTCGAACACTGAAGCTTTCTTT CASSDLGQGSNTEAFF
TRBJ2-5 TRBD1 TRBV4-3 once TGCGCCAGCAGCCAAGAAGGGACAGGGCAAGAGACCCAGTACTTC CASSQEGTGQETQYF
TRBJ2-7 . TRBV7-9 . TGTGCCAGCTGCTTGGGCTCGGACGAGCAGTACTTC CASCLGSDEQYF
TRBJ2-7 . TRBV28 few TGTGCCAGCAGGGGACTTTCTTACGAGCAGTACTTC CASRGLSYEQYF
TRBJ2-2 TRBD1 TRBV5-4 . TGTGCCAGCAGTCCAGGGGGCCACGGGGAGCTGTTTTTT CASSPGGHGELFF
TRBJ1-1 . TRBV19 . TGTGCCAGTAGTGTTCCCGGGGAAGCTTTCTTT CASSVPGEAFF